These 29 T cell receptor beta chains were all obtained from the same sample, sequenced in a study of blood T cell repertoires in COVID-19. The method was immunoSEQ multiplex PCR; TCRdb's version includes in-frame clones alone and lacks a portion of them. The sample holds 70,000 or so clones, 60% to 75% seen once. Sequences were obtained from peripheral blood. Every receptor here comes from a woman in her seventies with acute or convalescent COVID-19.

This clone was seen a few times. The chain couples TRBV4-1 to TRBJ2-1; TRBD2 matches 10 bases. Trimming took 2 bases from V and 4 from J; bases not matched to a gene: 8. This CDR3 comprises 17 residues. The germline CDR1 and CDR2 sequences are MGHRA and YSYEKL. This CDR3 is CASSQKGASGGYNEQFF. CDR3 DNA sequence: TGCGCCAGCAGCCAAAAAGGAGCTAGCGGGGGATACAATGAGCAGTTCTTC.

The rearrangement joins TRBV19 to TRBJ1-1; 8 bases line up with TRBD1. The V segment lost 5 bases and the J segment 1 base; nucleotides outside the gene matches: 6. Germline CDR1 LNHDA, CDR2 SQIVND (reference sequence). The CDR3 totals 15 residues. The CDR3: CASSGAGGTNTEAFF. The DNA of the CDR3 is TGTGCCAGTAGTGGGGCAGGGGGCACGAACACTGAAGCTTTCTTT.

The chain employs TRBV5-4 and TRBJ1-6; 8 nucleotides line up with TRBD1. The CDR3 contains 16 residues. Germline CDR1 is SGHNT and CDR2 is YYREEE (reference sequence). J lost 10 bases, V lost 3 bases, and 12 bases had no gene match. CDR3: CASSSSGQGPWSPLHF. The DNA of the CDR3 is TGTGCCAGCAGCTCGAGTGGACAGGGACCGTGGTCACCCCTCCACTTT.

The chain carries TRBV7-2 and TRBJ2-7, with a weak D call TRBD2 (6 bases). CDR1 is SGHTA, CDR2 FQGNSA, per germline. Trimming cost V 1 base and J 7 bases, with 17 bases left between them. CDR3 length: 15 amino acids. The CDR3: CASSLDAGLLTEQYF. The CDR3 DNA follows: TGTGCCAGCAGCTTAGACGCGGGACTTCTTACAGAGCAGTACTTC.

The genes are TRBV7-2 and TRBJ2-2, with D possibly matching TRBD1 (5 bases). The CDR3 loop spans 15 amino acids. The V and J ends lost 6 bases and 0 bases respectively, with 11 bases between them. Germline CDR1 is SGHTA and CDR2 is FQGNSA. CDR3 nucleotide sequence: TGTGCCAGCAGTTTACGACAGACGAACACCGGGGAGCTGTTTTTT. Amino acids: CASSLRQTNTGELFF.

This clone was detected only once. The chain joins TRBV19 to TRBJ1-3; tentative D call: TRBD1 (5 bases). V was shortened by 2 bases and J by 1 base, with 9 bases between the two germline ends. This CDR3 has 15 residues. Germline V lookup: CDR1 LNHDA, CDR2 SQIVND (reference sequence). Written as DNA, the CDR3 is TGTGCCAGTAGTATACGGGGGATGTCTGGAAACACCATATATTTT. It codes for CASSIRGMSGNTIYF. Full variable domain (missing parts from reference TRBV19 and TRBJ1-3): DGGITQSPKYLFRKEGQNVTLSCEQNLNHDAMYWYRQDPGQGLRLIYYSQIVNDFQKGDIAEGYSVSREKKESFPLTVTSAQKNPTAFYLCASSIRGMSGNTIYFGEGSWLTVV.

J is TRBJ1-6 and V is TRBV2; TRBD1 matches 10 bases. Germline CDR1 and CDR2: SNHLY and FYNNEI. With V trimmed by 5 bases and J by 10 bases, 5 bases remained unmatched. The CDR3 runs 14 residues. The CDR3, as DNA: TGTGCCAGCAGTTCCGGGACAGGGGTCTCACCCCTCCACTTT. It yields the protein CASSSGTGVSPLHF. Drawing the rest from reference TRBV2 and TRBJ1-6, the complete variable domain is EPEVTQTPSHQVTQMGQEVILRCVPISNHLYFYWYRQILGQKVEFLVSFYNNEISEKSEIFDDQFSVERPDGSNFTLKIRSTKLEDSAMYFCASSSGTGVSPLHFGNGTRLTVT.

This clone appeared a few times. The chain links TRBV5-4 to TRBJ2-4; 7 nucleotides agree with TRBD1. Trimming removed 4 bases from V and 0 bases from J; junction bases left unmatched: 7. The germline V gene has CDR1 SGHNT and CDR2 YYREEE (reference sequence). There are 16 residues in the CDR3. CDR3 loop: CASSRDRTLAKNIQYF. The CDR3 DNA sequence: TGTGCCAGCAGCCGGGACAGAACTCTAGCCAAAAACATTCAGTACTTC.

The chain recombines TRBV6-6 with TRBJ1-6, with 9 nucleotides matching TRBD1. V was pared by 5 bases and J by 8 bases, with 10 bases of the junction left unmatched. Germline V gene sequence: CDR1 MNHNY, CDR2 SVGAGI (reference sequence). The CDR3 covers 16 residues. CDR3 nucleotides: TGTGCCAGCAGTCATGGACAGGGGAAGGGGGATTCACCCCTCCACTTT. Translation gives CASSHGQGKGDSPLHF.

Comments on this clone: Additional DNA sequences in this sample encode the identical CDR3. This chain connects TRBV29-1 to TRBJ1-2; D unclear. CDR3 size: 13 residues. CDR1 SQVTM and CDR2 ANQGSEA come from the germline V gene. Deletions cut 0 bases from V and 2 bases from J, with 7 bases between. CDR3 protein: CSVEDPVNYGYTF. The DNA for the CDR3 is TGCAGCGTTGAAGATCCGGTGAACTATGGCTACACCTTC.

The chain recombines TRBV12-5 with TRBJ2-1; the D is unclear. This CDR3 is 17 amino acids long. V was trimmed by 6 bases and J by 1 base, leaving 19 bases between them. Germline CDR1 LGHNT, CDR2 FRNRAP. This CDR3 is CASGPLYIEESYNEQFF. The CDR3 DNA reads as TGTGCTAGTGGCCCACTATACATCGAAGAGTCCTACAATGAGCAGTTCTTC.

CDR3 DNA sequence: TGCGCCAGCAGCCCGGGACCGGACAGCTCTGGAAACACCATATATTTT. Its translation is CASSPGPDSSGNTIYF. The chain is built from TRBV4-1 and TRBJ1-3; TRBD1 might be the D (6 bases). The CDR3 totals 16 residues. From germline, CDR1 is MGHRA and CDR2 YSYEKL. The V end lost 4 bases, the J end lost 0 bases, and 13 bases lay between the germline ends.

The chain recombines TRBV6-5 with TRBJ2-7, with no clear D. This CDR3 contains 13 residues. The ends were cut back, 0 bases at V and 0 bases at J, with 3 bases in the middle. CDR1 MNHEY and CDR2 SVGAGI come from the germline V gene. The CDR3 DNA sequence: TGTGCCAGCAGTTACTCCGTCTCCTACGAGCAGTACTTC. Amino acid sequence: CASSYSVSYEQYF.

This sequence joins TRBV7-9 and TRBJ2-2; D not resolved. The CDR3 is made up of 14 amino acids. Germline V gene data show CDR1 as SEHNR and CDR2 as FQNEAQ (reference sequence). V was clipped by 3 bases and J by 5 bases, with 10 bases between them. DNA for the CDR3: TGTGCCAGCAGCTTCCAGGTTAGGACCGGGGAGCTGTTTTTT. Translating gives CASSFQVRTGELFF. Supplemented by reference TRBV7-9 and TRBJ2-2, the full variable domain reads DTGVSQNPRHKITKRGQNVTFRCDPISEHNRLYWYRQTLGQGPEFLTYFQNEAQLEKSRLLSDRFSAERPKGSFSTLEIQRTEQGDSAMYLCASSFQVRTGELFFGEGSRLTVL.

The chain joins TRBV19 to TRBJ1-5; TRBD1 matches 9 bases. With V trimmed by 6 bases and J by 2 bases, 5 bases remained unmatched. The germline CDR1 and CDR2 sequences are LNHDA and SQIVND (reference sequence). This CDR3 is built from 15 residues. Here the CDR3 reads CASSVQGAGNQPQHF. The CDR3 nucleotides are TGTGCCAGTAGCGTACAGGGGGCCGGCAATCAGCCCCAGCATTTT.

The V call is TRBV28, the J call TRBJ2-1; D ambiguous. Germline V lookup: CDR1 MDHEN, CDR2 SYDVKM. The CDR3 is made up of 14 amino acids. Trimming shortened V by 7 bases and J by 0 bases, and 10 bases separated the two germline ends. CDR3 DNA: TGTGCCAGCAATCTTCCGAGCTCCTACAATGAGCAGTTCTTC. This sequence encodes CASNLPSSYNEQFF. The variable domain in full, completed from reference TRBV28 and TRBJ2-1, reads DVKVTQSSRYLVKRTGEKVFLECVQDMDHENMFWYRQDPGLGLRLIYFSYDVKMKEKGDIPEGYSVSREKKERFSLILESASTNQTSMYLCASNLPSSYNEQFFGPGTRLTVL.

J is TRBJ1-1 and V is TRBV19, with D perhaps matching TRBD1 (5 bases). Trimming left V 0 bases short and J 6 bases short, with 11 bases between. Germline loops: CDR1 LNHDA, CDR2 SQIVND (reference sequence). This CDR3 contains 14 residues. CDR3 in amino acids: CASSIDGAGPEAFF. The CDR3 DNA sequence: TGTGCCAGTAGTATAGATGGGGCAGGCCCTGAAGCTTTCTTT. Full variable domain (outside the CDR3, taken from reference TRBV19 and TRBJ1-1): DGGITQSPKYLFRKEGQNVTLSCEQNLNHDAMYWYRQDPGQGLRLIYYSQIVNDFQKGDIAEGYSVSREKKESFPLTVTSAQKNPTAFYLCASSIDGAGPEAFFGQGTRLTVV.

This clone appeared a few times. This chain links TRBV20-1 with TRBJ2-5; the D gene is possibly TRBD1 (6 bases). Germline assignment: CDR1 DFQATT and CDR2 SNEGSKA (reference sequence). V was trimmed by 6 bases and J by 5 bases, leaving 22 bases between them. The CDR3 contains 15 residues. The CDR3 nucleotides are TGCAGTGCCAGTAAGGGGGTTCTTTCAAGGGAGACCCAGTACTTC. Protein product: CSASKGVLSRETQYF.

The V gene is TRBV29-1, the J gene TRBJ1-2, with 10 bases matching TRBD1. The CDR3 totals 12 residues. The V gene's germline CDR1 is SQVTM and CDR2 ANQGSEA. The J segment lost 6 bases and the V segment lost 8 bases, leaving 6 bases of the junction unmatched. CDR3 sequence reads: CSTQTGGDGYTF. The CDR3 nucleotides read TGCAGCACCCAGACAGGGGGCGATGGCTACACCTTC.

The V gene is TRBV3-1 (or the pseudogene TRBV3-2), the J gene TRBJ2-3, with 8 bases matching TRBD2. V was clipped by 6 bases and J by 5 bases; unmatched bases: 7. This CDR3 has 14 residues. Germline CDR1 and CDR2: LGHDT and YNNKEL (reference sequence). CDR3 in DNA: TGTGCCAGCAGACTGACTAGCGAGGGAGATACGCAGTATTTT. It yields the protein CASRLTSEGDTQYF.

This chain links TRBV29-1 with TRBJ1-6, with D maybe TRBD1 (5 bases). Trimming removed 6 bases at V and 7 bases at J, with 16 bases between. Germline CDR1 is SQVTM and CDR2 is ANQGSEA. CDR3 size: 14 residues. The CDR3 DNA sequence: TGCAGCGTCCGGTTGAAGGGGCAAAATTCACCCCTCCACTTT. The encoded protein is CSVRLKGQNSPLHF.

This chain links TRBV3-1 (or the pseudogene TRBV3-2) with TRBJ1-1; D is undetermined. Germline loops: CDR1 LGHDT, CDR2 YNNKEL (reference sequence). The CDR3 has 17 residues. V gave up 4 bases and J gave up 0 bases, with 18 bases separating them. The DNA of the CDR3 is TGTGCCAGCAGCCGCGGACGGAGGCAATTTATGAACACTGAAGCTTTCTTT. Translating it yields CASSRGRRQFMNTEAFF.

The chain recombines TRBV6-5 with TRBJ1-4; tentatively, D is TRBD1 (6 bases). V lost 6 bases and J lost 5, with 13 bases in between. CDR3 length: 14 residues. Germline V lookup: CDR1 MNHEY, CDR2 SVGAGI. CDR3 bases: TGTGCCAGCAGCCTGGACAGAGTGAATGAAAAACTGTTTTTT. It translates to CASSLDRVNEKLFF.

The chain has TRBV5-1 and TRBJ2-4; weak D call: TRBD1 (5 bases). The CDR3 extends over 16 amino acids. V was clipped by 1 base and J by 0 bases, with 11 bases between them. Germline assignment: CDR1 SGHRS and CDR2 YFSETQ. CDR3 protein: CASSLTGDLAKNIQYF. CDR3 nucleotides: TGCGCCAGCAGCTTGACAGGAGACCTAGCCAAAAACATTCAGTACTTC.

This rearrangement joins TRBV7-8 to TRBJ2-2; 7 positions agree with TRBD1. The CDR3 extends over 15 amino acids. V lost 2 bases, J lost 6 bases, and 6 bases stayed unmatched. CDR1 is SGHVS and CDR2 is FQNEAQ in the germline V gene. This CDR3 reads CASSLTTGWAGELFF. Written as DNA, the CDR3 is TGTGCCAGCAGCTTAACGACAGGGTGGGCCGGGGAGCTGTTTTTT.

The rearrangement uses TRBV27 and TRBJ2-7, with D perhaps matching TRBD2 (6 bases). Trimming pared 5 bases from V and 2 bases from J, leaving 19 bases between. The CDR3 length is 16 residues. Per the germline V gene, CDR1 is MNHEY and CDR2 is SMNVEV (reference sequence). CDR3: CASSTPLANHAYEQYF. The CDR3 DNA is TGTGCCAGCAGTACTCCGCTAGCGAACCACGCCTACGAGCAGTACTTC.

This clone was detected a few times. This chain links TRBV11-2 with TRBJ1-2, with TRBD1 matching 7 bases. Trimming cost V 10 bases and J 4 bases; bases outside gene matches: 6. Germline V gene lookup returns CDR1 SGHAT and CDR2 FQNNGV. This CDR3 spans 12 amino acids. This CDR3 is CATEGAFYGYTF. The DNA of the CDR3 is TGTGCCACCGAGGGGGCGTTCTATGGCTACACCTTC.

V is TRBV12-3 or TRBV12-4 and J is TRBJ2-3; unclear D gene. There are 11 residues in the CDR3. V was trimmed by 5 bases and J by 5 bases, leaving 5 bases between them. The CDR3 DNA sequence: TGTGCCAGCAGTGCGTTAGATACGCAGTATTTT. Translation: CASSALDTQYF.

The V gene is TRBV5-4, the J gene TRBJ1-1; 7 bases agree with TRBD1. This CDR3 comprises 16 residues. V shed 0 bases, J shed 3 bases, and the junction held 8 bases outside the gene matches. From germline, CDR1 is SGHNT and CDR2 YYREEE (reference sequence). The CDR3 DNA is TGTGCCAGCAGCTTGGGAGGGGGCTCTGGGTACACTGAAGCTTTCTTT. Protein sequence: CASSLGGGSGYTEAFF.